The rows below give T cell receptor beta chains drawn from one sample of a study of cytomegalovirus exposure and HLA in healthy donors. Sequencing used immunoSEQ multiplex PCR; TCRdb keeps in-frame clones, though not all of them. The sample contains about 120,000 clones, 80% to 85% of which appear only once. Sequencing was done on a sample of PBMCs. The receptors were gathered from a woman in her thirties or forties in good health and CMV-seronegative. The CDR3 runs from the conserved cysteine through the conserved F or W. D genes are given only for firm matches. Rows give clone size only sometimes, using once, few, many, or a class for an expanded clone.

>TRBV19|few|-|TRBJ2-3
CASTAADTQYF
TGTGCCAGTACAGCGGCGGATACGCAGTATTTT
>TRBV5-6|-|-|TRBJ1-1
CASSLLLGGATWAFF
TGTGCCAGCAGCTTACTTTTGGGGGGGGCGACGTGGGCTTTCTTT
>TRBV10-3|-|-|TRBJ1-1
CAISDTDRLMNTEAFF
TGTGCCATCAGTGATACGGACAGACTAATGAACACTGAAGCTTTCTTT
>TRBV4-1|-|TRBD2|TRBJ2-3
CASSQVVSLAGVTDTQYF
TGCGCCAGCAGCCAAGTAGTATCCCTAGCGGGGGTCACAGATACGCAGTATTTT
>TRBV2|-|-|TRBJ2-7
CATYASGTYEQYF
TGTGCCACCTACGCCTCGGGGACCTACGAGCAGTACTTC
>TRBV18|-|TRBD1|TRBJ2-5
CASSRARQGQETQYF
TGTGCCAGCTCACGAGCTCGACAGGGCCAAGAGACCCAGTACTTC
>TRBV7-2|-|-|TRBJ2-7
CASSLEGTASYEQYF
TGTGCCAGCAGCTTAGAAGGTACAGCCTCCTACGAGCAGTACTTC
>TRBV29-1|-|-|TRBJ1-6
CSAGGGSNSPLHF
TGCAGCGCCGGCGGGGGGTCCAATTCACCCCTCCACTTT
>TRBV18|-|-|TRBJ1-2
CASSQLGEGYTF
TGTGCCAGCTCACAACTCGGTGAAGGCTACACCTTC
>TRBV5-6|-|-|TRBJ1-6
CASSLLKGGSYNSPLHF
TGTGCCAGCAGCTTGTTGAAGGGGGGGTCCTATAATTCACCCCTCCACTTT
>TRBV6-5|-|TRBD1|TRBJ2-7
CASGQRGTGHEQYF
TGTGCCAGCGGACAACGCGGGACAGGCCACGAGCAGTACTTC
>TRBV10-3|-|-|TRBJ2-7
CAISDMATRTQSYEQYF
TGTGCCATCAGTGATATGGCAACCCGCACCCAATCCTACGAGCAGTACTTC
>TRBV7-2|-|TRBD1|TRBJ2-7
CASSLPTGSGSYEQYF
TGTGCCAGCAGCCTACCGACAGGGAGCGGCTCCTACGAGCAGTACTTC
>TRBV6-1|few|-|TRBJ2-7
CASSEAGRAKAYEQYF
TGTGCCAGCAGTGAAGCTGGCAGGGCGAAGGCCTACGAGCAGTACTTC
>TRBV5-1|-|-|TRBJ2-1
CASSPESREQFF
TGCGCCAGCAGCCCCGAGTCGCGTGAGCAGTTCTTC
>TRBV5-1|-|-|TRBJ1-1
CASSLYGGMNTEAFF
TGCGCCAGCAGCTTGTACGGGGGTATGAACACTGAAGCTTTCTTT
>TRBV30|-|-|TRBJ1-2
CAWSTYRGYTF
TGTGCCTGGAGTACCTATCGCGGCTACACCTTC
>TRBV11-1|once|-|TRBJ1-6
CASSLSRDSPLHF
TGTGCCAGCAGCTTAAGCAGGGATTCACCCCTCCACTTT
>TRBV6-1|few|TRBD1|TRBJ2-7
CASSEVTGGNEQYF
TGTGCCAGCAGTGAAGTGACAGGGGGGAACGAGCAGTACTTC
>TRBV29-1|-|-|TRBJ1-2
CSVISGSNNYGYTF
TGCAGCGTTATCTCCGGGAGTAATAACTATGGCTACACCTTC
>TRBV11-2|-|TRBD2|TRBJ2-7
CASSLAGGPYEQYF
TGTGCCAGCAGCTTGGCGGGAGGGCCATACGAGCAGTACTTC
>TRBV10-3|-|-|TRBJ1-2
CAISESTAYGYTF
TGTGCCATCAGTGAGTCTACTGCCTATGGCTACACCTTC
>TRBV28|-|TRBD1|TRBJ1-2
CASSPPDRVQGYTF
TGTGCCAGCAGTCCGCCGGACAGGGTGCAAGGCTACACCTTC
>TRBV7-2|-|-|TRBJ2-1
CASSSEVVNNEQFF
TGTGCCAGCAGCTCAGAGGTTGTCAACAATGAGCAGTTCTTC
>TRBV19|once|-|TRBJ2-7
CASSIQVSSLEQYF
TGTGCCAGTAGTATTCAGGTGTCATCGCTCGAGCAGTACTTC
>TRBV4-2|-|-|TRBJ1-4
CASSQDLFGGDEKLFF
TGTGCCAGCAGCCAAGATTTATTTGGCGGGGACGAAAAACTGTTTTTT
>TRBV10-2|-|TRBD2|TRBJ2-5
CASSGTGGGGAGETQYF
TGCGCCAGCAGTGGGACCGGGGGCGGGGGGGCAGGGGAGACCCAGTACTTC
>TRBV5-1|-|-|TRBJ2-1
CASSLGAGGNEQFF
TGCGCCAGCAGCTTGGGGGCCGGGGGCAATGAGCAGTTCTTC
>TRBV30|-|TRBD1|TRBJ2-5
CAWGRQGWGETQYF
TGTGCCTGGGGCCGACAGGGCTGGGGAGAGACCCAGTACTTC
>TRBV5-1|once|-|TRBJ2-1
CASSLGTGTKSDEQFF
TGCGCCAGCAGCTTGGGTACCGGGACAAAGTCCGATGAGCAGTTCTTC
>TRBV7-9|-|TRBD1|TRBJ1-3
CASSSPTKAGGFGNTIYF
TGTGCCAGCAGCTCCCCCACCAAGGCAGGGGGCTTTGGAAACACCATATATTTT
>TRBV11-2|-|-|TRBJ1-2
CASSFGGLRNYGYTF
TGTGCCAGCAGCTTTGGGGGACTTCGCAACTATGGCTACACCTTC
>TRBV11-1|-|TRBD2|TRBJ2-5
CASSLTPSGGYRRETQYF
TGTGCCAGCAGCTTAACTCCTAGCGGGGGATACCGAAGAGAGACCCAGTACTTC
>TRBV28|once|-|TRBJ1-1
CASSLLPERMNTEAFF
TGTGCCAGCAGTTTATTGCCGGAGAGAATGAACACTGAAGCTTTCTTT
>TRBV11-2|-|-|TRBJ2-3
CASSLGWRLSGRGHDTQYF
TGTGCCAGCAGCTTAGGCTGGCGGTTATCCGGGAGGGGGCATGATACGCAGTATTTT
>TRBV5-1|-|TRBD2|TRBJ2-5
CASSLDPAGGPETQYF
TGCGCCAGCAGCTTGGATCCAGCGGGAGGGCCTGAGACCCAGTACTTC
>TRBV5-1|-|TRBD2|TRBJ2-1
CASSGEAGGSYNEQFF
TGCGCCAGCAGCGGTGAAGCGGGAGGGAGCTACAATGAGCAGTTCTTC
>TRBV30|-|TRBD1|TRBJ2-4
CAWSADRGRNIQYF
TGTGCCTGGTCCGCGGACAGGGGGAGAAACATTCAGTACTTC
>TRBV10-2|-|TRBD1|TRBJ2-4
CASSEGSWDRAKNIQYF
TGCGCCAGCAGTGAAGGATCCTGGGACAGGGCCAAAAACATTCAGTACTTC
>TRBV11-2|-|-|TRBJ1-1
CASSLDRSRLTNTEAFF
TGTGCCAGCAGCTTAGATCGTTCTCGGTTAACGAACACTGAAGCTTTCTTT
>TRBV28|-|-|TRBJ1-5
CASSGTQGQPQHF
TGTGCCAGCAGTGGAACACAGGGCCAGCCCCAGCATTTT
>TRBV5-1|few|-|TRBJ1-1
CASSFETGQMNTEAFF
TGCGCCAGCAGCTTCGAGACAGGACAGATGAACACTGAAGCTTTCTTT
>TRBV27|-|-|TRBJ2-5
CASRDPQGGKETQYF
TGTGCCAGCAGAGACCCACAGGGTGGCAAGGAGACCCAGTACTTC
>TRBV7-9|-|TRBD1|TRBJ1-1
CASSLETGISAMNTEAFF
TGTGCCAGCAGCTTAGAGACAGGGATCTCGGCCATGAACACTGAAGCTTTCTTT
>TRBV7-9|-|TRBD1|TRBJ2-6
CASSPGQGARGANVLTF
TGTGCCAGCAGCCCGGGGCAGGGGGCGCGTGGGGCCAACGTCCTGACTTTC
>TRBV5-6|-|-|TRBJ1-3
CASSRSSVNTIYF
TGTGCCAGCAGCAGATCGTCGGTGAACACCATATATTTT
>TRBV7-3|-|-|TRBJ2-3
CASSFGLVGGDTQYF
TGTGCCAGCAGCTTTGGGCTAGTTGGGGGGGATACGCAGTATTTT
>TRBV7-9|few|TRBD2|TRBJ2-2
CASRVAGGTGELFF
TGTGCCAGCAGGGTAGCGGGAGGAACCGGGGAGCTGTTTTTT